This T cell receptor beta chain is drawn from a study of cytomegalovirus exposure and HLA in healthy donors. The V gene's germline CDR1 is SGHAT and CDR2 FQNNGV. The CDR3 has 11 amino acids. PCR amplification relied on 60 Vbeta primers (plus 13 Jbeta primers). Method: immunoSEQ multiplex PCR; TCRdb's copy keeps in-frame clones and lacks some. The table records about 150,000 clones, around 79% of them present only once. V is TRBV11-2 and J is TRBJ2-5; no definite D call. The closer fit of TRBJ2-7 to the DNA end suggests the J call may be wrong. The receptor comes from a man aged 35-49 years in good health and CMV-seropositive. Sequencing was performed on PBMCs. The CDR3 DNA reads as TGTGCCAGCAGCTTCTCCTACGAGCAGTACTTC. This encodes CASSFSYEQYF.